The rows below give T cell receptor beta chains drawn from one sample of a study of T cell repertoires in cytomegalovirus infection. TCRdb passed the reads through MiXCR, listing each CDR3 protein once. The sample records some 800,000 distinct CDR3 sequences, 32% being singletons. These receptors have no known antigen. The input for sequencing was cultured CD8+ T cells from PBMCs, taken from culture after CMV antigen stimulation. All receptors derive from a human donor in good health (CMV status not recorded). Some clones in this sample may be carry-over from other donors' samples. The CDR3 runs from the conserved cysteine through the conserved F or W. D genes are given only for firm matches. Size is omitted from some rows. Given values are once, few, many or a class for expanded clones.

abundance,j_gene,v_gene,d_gene,CDR3nt,CDR3aa
.,TRBJ2-3,TRBV20-1,TRBD1,TGCAGTGCTAGAGAGGGACAGGGCCCCGATACGCAGTATTTT,CSAREGQGPDTQYF
.,TRBJ1-1,TRBV2,.,TGTGCCAGCAGTTCTTCCACCGGGACAAGAAATGAAGCTTTCTTT,CASSSSTGTRNEAFF
.,TRBJ2-3,TRBV4-1,.,TGCGCCAGCAGCCAATTCATCCGGACAGAAGCTAGCACAGATACGCAGTATTTT,CASSQFIRTEASTDTQYF
few,TRBJ1-4,TRBV15,.,TGTGCCACCACTCCCTCGAGTGCAACTAATGAAAAACTGTTTTTT,CATTPSSATNEKLFF
.,TRBJ2-1,TRBV27,.,TGTGCCAGCACCTACGACGGAAATTACAATGAGCAGTTCTTC,CASTYDGNYNEQFF
.,TRBJ2-1,TRBV7-7,.,TGTGCTAGCAGCTTAGATTGGGGCAACAATGAGCAGTTCTTC,CASSLDWGNNEQFF
.,TRBJ1-2,TRBV27,.,TGTGCCAGCAGTTTACGTTGGCCAATCTATGGCTACACCTTC,CASSLRWPIYGYTF
.,TRBJ1-1,TRBV25-1,.,TGTGCCAGCAGTGATCGGGCAGTTAACACTGAAGCTTTCTTT,CASSDRAVNTEAFF
many,TRBJ2-1,TRBV7-6,.,TGTGCCAGCAGCTTAGAGGGTCACAATGAGCAGTTCTTC,CASSLEGHNEQFF
.,TRBJ2-2,TRBV7-9,.,TGTGCCAGCAGCGCTAGCGCCACCGGGGAGCTGTTTTTT,CASSASATGELFF
many,TRBJ1-1,TRBV7-2,.,TGTGCCAGCAGCTACGTAGGGGGTAACACTGAAGCTTTCTTT,CASSYVGGNTEAFF
many,TRBJ2-5,TRBV3-1,TRBD2,TGTGCCAGCAGCCCGACTAGCGTGCAAGAGACCCAGTACTTC,CASSPTSVQETQYF
.,TRBJ2-5,TRBV10-3,TRBD2,TGTGCCATCAGTGTTGGCGGACTAGATGAGTACCAAGAGACCCAGTACTTC,CAISVGGLDEYQETQYF
few,TRBJ2-7,TRBV12-3/TRBV12-4,.,TGTGCCAGCAGCCTAACAGAACAAGCCTCCTACGAGCAGTACTTC,CASSLTEQASYEQYF
.,TRBJ2-3,TRBV4-2,TRBD1,TGTGCCAGCAGCCAAGTTACAGGGGAGGATACGCAGTATTTT,CASSQVTGEDTQYF
few,TRBJ2-2,TRBV4-1,.,TGCGCCAGCAGCCAAGACCCTGTGAACAAGAACACCGGGGAGCTGTTTTTT,CASSQDPVNKNTGELFF
.,TRBJ1-1,TRBV5-1,TRBD1,TGCGCCAGCAGCTTGGGGGGACAGGCGAACACTGAAGCTTTCTTT,CASSLGGQANTEAFF
.,TRBJ2-1,TRBV4-1,TRBD2,TGCGCCAGCAGCCAAGGCATCCTGGTGGCTAGCGGGGGGGATCACAATGGGCAGTTCTTC,CASSQGILVASGGDHNGQFF
.,TRBJ1-1,TRBV6-2/TRBV6-3,TRBD1,TGTGCCAGCAGTTGGGGACAGGGATTCTCTGAAGCTTTCTTT,CASSWGQGFSEAFF
few,TRBJ1-2,TRBV10-3,TRBD1,TGTGCCATCAGTGAGTCTAGTGGGAACCGGGACAGGGGCCCTAACTATGGCTACACCTTC,CAISESSGNRDRGPNYGYTF
.,TRBJ1-2,TRBV27,.,TGTGCCAGCAGTGTTACAGGTGGGATAAACTATGGCTACACCTTC,CASSVTGGINYGYTF
few,TRBJ1-1,TRBV11-2,TRBD1,TGTGCCAGCAGCTTCGACAGGGGGGGCTACGGTGAAGCTTTCTTT,CASSFDRGGYGEAFF
few,TRBJ1-5,TRBV19,.,TGTGCCAGTAGTATGGGCCCAGGGTTCAATCAGCCCCAGCATTTT,CASSMGPGFNQPQHF
.,TRBJ1-1,TRBV5-1,.,TGCGCCAGCAGCTTCAGACAGGTGAACACTGAAGCTTTCTTT,CASSFRQVNTEAFF
.,TRBJ2-1,TRBV7-6,.,TGTGCCAGCACCTCCCGATCCCCGGACTACAATGAGCAGTTCTTC,CASTSRSPDYNEQFF
few,TRBJ2-1,TRBV20-1,.,TGCAGTGCTCGGGACGGTCGGAATGAGCAGTTCTTC,CSARDGRNEQFF
.,TRBJ1-5,TRBV6-2/TRBV6-3,.,TGTGACAGCTCTGAATATAGCAATCAGCCCCAGCATTTT,CDSSEYSNQPQHF
.,TRBJ1-6,TRBV15,.,TGTGCCACCCAACAGGAGGCGAACTCACCCCTCCACTTT,CATQQEANSPLHF
.,TRBJ1-5,TRBV6-1,TRBD1,TGTGGCAGCAGTGAATCAGGGGGCAAGGATCAGCCCCAGCATTTT,CGSSESGGKDQPQHF
many,TRBJ2-3,TRBV7-6,TRBD2,TGTGCCAGCAGCCCCCAGACCGGGACTAGCGGGGGGGAGAGCACAGATACGCAGTATTTT,CASSPQTGTSGGESTDTQYF
few,TRBJ1-3,TRBV28,.,TGTGCCAGCAGTAATGCGGCTTTTGGAAACACCATATATTTT,CASSNAAFGNTIYF
.,TRBJ1-2,TRBV5-4,.,TGTGCCAGCAGCACACCACAGAGGTACTATGGCTACACCTTC,CASSTPQRYYGYTF
.,TRBJ2-1,TRBV5-5,.,TGTGCCAGCAGCTTGGCAGGGAGAATAGACAATGAGCAGTTCTTC,CASSLAGRIDNEQFF
few,TRBJ1-5,TRBV20-1,TRBD1,TGCAGTGCTCCTGGACAGGGGTTTTATCAGCCCCAGCATTTT,CSAPGQGFYQPQHF
few,TRBJ1-1,TRBV7-6,.,TGTGCCAGCAGCTTAAAGGGGAAACAGAAAGCTTTCTTT,CASSLKGKQKAFF
.,TRBJ1-2,TRBV4-1,.,TGCGCCAGCAGCTACGGGGGACAAGACTATGGCTACACCTTC,CASSYGGQDYGYTF
.,TRBJ1-2,TRBV5-5,.,TGTGCCAGCAGCTTGGATAGTATGCTGGGATATGACTATGGCTACACCTTC,CASSLDSMLGYDYGYTF
.,TRBJ2-1,TRBV19,.,TGTGCCAGTAGTATATATCCGGGCTACAATGAGCAGTTCTTC,CASSIYPGYNEQFF
few,TRBJ2-2,TRBV27,.,TGTGCCAGCAGTTTACTTTCTCAGGGGCCCAACACCGGGGAGCTGTTTTTT,CASSLLSQGPNTGELFF
once,TRBJ2-5,TRBV7-9,.,TGTGCCAGCAGCTGGAAAACCCAGTACTTC,CASSWKTQYF
.,TRBJ1-4,TRBV5-5,TRBD1,TGTGCCAGCAGCCAACTCGACAGGGGAAATGAAAAACTGTTTTTT,CASSQLDRGNEKLFF
.,TRBJ1-2,TRBV5-1,.,TGCGCCAGCAGCTTGAACGGAGGGTCTGGCTACACCTTC,CASSLNGGSGYTF
.,TRBJ2-1,TRBV14,TRBD1,TGTGCCAGCAGCCAGGCTGGACAGGGGGCCTACAATGAGCAGTTCTTC,CASSQAGQGAYNEQFF
.,TRBJ2-5,TRBV14,.,TGTGCCAGCAGCCAACAACTGGGGTCGGAAGAGACCCAGTACTTC,CASSQQLGSEETQYF
once,TRBJ2-7,TRBV12-5,.,TGTGCTAGTGGCTTCCTAAAGGCATCCTACGAGCAGTACTTC,CASGFLKASYEQYF
few,TRBJ2-3,TRBV7-9,.,TGTGCCAGCAGCTTAGAACAGGATACGCAGTATTTT,CASSLEQDTQYF
.,TRBJ1-1,TRBV6-1,TRBD1,TGTGCCAGCATACAGGGGGCGAGGGATGGCCCTGAAGCTTTCTTT,CASIQGARDGPEAFF
few,TRBJ1-1,TRBV4-1,.,TGCGCCAGCAGCCAATCCCTCCCGAACACTGAAGCTTTCTTT,CASSQSLPNTEAFF
.,TRBJ2-1,TRBV19,.,TGTGCCAGTAGTATCAACAGGCTTCCATACAATGAGCAGTTCTTC,CASSINRLPYNEQFF
.,TRBJ1-1,TRBV5-1,.,TGCGCCAGCAGCTTGGTCCCCCAGGGCGGGCACACTGAAGCTTTCTTT,CASSLVPQGGHTEAFF